The rows below give T cell receptor beta chains drawn from one sample of a study of cytomegalovirus exposure and HLA in healthy donors. Sequencing used immunoSEQ multiplex PCR; TCRdb keeps in-frame clones, though not all of them. The top ten hold 1.1% of the sample, which has about 130,000 clones, roughly nine tenths seen once. The sample consisted of PBMCs. The source is a woman younger than 30 in good health and CMV-seronegative. The CDR3 runs from the conserved cysteine through the conserved F or W. A D gene is named only where the DNA matches it firmly. Clone size is given for some rows only: seen once, a few or many times, or a class if the clone is expanded.

abundance,d_gene,j_gene,v_gene,CDR3nt,CDR3aa
once,TRBD1,TRBJ1-2,TRBV28,TGTGCCAGCAGGGGACAGGGGGCTAACTATGGCTACACCTTC,CASRGQGANYGYTF
few,NA,TRBJ1-1,TRBV5-1,TGCGCCAGCAGCTTGCAGGGTTTGGGGACTGAAGCTTTCTTT,CASSLQGLGTEAFF
NA,NA,TRBJ1-2,TRBV6-5,TGTGCCAGCACCTCGGGGGGATCGGGCTACACCTTC,CASTSGGSGYTF
NA,TRBD1,TRBJ1-5,TRBV28,TGTGCCAGCCGGGACAGGGGTAATCAGCCCCAGCATTTT,CASRDRGNQPQHF
NA,TRBD2,TRBJ2-3,TRBV6-6,TGTGCCACCAAACCATGGGGGGGGACTAGCACAGATACGCAGTATTTT,CATKPWGGTSTDTQYF
once,NA,TRBJ1-1,TRBV6-1,TGTGCCAGCAGTAGACAGGATAGAAGGTCTGAAGCTTTCTTT,CASSRQDRRSEAFF
NA,NA,TRBJ1-1,TRBV28,TGTGCCAGCAGTCCATCGACAGGAACCGTGAACACTGAAGCTTTCTTT,CASSPSTGTVNTEAFF
NA,NA,TRBJ1-5,TRBV2,TGTGCCAGCAGTGCCCCACAGGGAAGGTTTAGCAATCAGCCCCAGCATTTT,CASSAPQGRFSNQPQHF
NA,NA,TRBJ1-1,TRBV11-3,TGTGCCAGCAGCCGACGGGGCACTGAAGCTTTCTTT,CASSRRGTEAFF
NA,NA,TRBJ1-1,TRBV15,TGTGCCACCAGCAAAGATAGAGACACTGAAGCTTTCTTT,CATSKDRDTEAFF
NA,NA,TRBJ2-1,TRBV5-1,TGCGCCAGCAGTTTGCTAGCGCACTCCTACAATGAGCAGTTCTTC,CASSLLAHSYNEQFF
NA,TRBD2,TRBJ2-7,TRBV6-1,TGTGCCAGCAGTGAAAGGGTAGCGGGAGAGAGCTACGAGCAGTACTTC,CASSERVAGESYEQYF
NA,TRBD2,TRBJ2-3,TRBV5-1,TGCGCCAGCAGCCAAATTAGCGGGGCCACAGATACGCAGTATTTT,CASSQISGATDTQYF
NA,TRBD2,TRBJ2-3,TRBV9,TGTGCCAGCAGCCCGGGGGGGAATACGCAGTATTTT,CASSPGGNTQYF
NA,TRBD2,TRBJ2-7,TRBV7-8,TGTGCCAGCAGCCTCTTAGCGGGGGGGTCCTACGAGCAGTACTTC,CASSLLAGGSYEQYF
few,TRBD1,TRBJ2-7,TRBV6-5,TGTGCCAGCAATTCCCTTTTGACAGGGCGAGGGGAGCAGTACTTC,CASNSLLTGRGEQYF
NA,NA,TRBJ1-3,TRBV2,TGTGCCAGCAGTGAAGGACAGAGCTCTGGAAACACCATATATTTT,CASSEGQSSGNTIYF
NA,NA,TRBJ1-6,TRBV10-3,TGTGCCATCGGCAACCCCTTGGAGTCACCCCTCCACTTT,CAIGNPLESPLHF
NA,NA,TRBJ2-5,TRBV7-9,TGTGCCAGCAGCCCCCGATCGGGACTCCGGGACCAAGAGACCCAGTACTTC,CASSPRSGLRDQETQYF
NA,NA,TRBJ1-4,TRBV5-1,TGCGCCAGCAGCGTGGGGGGACACTCTAATGAAAAACTGTTTTTT,CASSVGGHSNEKLFF
NA,NA,TRBJ1-1,TRBV4-2,TGTGCCAGCAGCCGAGAGACAGGCACTGAAGCTTTCTTT,CASSRETGTEAFF
few,TRBD2,TRBJ2-1,TRBV2,TGTGCCAGCAGCAGCGGGAGAAAGACCAATGAGCAGTTCTTC,CASSSGRKTNEQFF
once,NA,TRBJ2-1,TRBV7-9,TGTGCCAGCAGCTCGACAGGTTACAATGAGCAGTTCTTC,CASSSTGYNEQFF
NA,NA,TRBJ2-7,TRBV4-3,TGCGCCAGCAGCCAAGTCGCCGGTTCTACCTACGAGCAGTACTTC,CASSQVAGSTYEQYF
NA,NA,TRBJ2-1,TRBV7-2,TGTGCCAGCAGCTCATCCGGGGTTGAGCAGTTCTTC,CASSSSGVEQFF
NA,NA,TRBJ2-5,TRBV11-3,TGTGCCAGCAGCTTAGGGCAGGGATTAGGTGGGACCCAGTACTTC,CASSLGQGLGGTQYF
NA,NA,TRBJ2-3,TRBV7-8,TGTGCCGGAAGACACGTTAGCACAGATACGCAGTATTTT,CAGRHVSTDTQYF
NA,TRBD1,TRBJ1-4,TRBV28,TGTGCCAGCAGTTTATTCCGCGGACAGGGTGAAAAACTGTTTTTT,CASSLFRGQGEKLFF
NA,TRBD1,TRBJ2-2,TRBV11-2,TGTGCCAGCAGCTCAAACCGGGACAGGAGCCTCGGGGAGCTGTTTTTT,CASSSNRDRSLGELFF
NA,NA,TRBJ2-5,TRBV30,TGTGCCTGGAGTGTGACTAGTTCTGAGACCCAGTACTTC,CAWSVTSSETQYF
NA,NA,TRBJ2-6,TRBV7-2,TGTGCCAGCAGCGGAAAAGCGGTGATAAGCTCTGGGGCCAACGTCCTGACTTTC,CASSGKAVISSGANVLTF
NA,TRBD2,TRBJ2-7,TRBV27,TGTGCCAGCAGCCGAACTAGCGGGAGTAGCTCCTACGAGCAGTACTTC,CASSRTSGSSSYEQYF
NA,TRBD2,TRBJ2-3,TRBV19,TGTGCCAGTAGTATATCGGGAGGGCCGACAGATACGCAGTATTTT,CASSISGGPTDTQYF
once,NA,TRBJ1-2,TRBV27,TGTGCCAGCACTTCGGGAGGGGCCACCCCTTATGGCTACACCTTC,CASTSGGATPYGYTF
NA,NA,TRBJ1-1,TRBV7-9,TGTGCCAGCAGTCCGACAGTTGTTAGGAGGAACACTGAAGCTTTCTTT,CASSPTVVRRNTEAFF
once,NA,TRBJ2-3,TRBV9,TGTGCCAGCAGCGCCAGGGTGGGCACAGATACGCAGTATTTT,CASSARVGTDTQYF
NA,NA,TRBJ2-1,TRBV7-9,TGTGCCAGCAGCTTAGAGATATCCGGCAATGAGCAGTTCTTC,CASSLEISGNEQFF
NA,TRBD2,TRBJ2-7,TRBV7-9,TGTGCCAGCAGCTCCGTGAGGGGGGGGACTAGCGGGGACTACGAGCAGTACTTC,CASSSVRGGTSGDYEQYF
once,TRBD2,TRBJ2-3,TRBV30,TGTGCCTGGAGTCCGGAGGGGAGGGGAACAGATACGCAGTATTTT,CAWSPEGRGTDTQYF
NA,NA,TRBJ1-3,TRBV10-2,TGCGCCAGCAGTCGAAAACAGGGTCACTCTGGAAACACCATATATTTT,CASSRKQGHSGNTIYF
NA,NA,TRBJ1-4,TRBV9,TGTGCCAGCAGCGCAGTTGCAGGGAATAATGAAAAACTGTTTTTT,CASSAVAGNNEKLFF
once,NA,TRBJ2-1,TRBV14,TGTGCCAGCAGCCAAGTTAGTACCCCCAATGAGCAGTTCTTC,CASSQVSTPNEQFF
NA,NA,TRBJ1-2,TRBV9,TGTGCCAGCAGCCCAGCGGGTAACTATGGCTACACCTTC,CASSPAGNYGYTF
NA,NA,TRBJ2-2,TRBV10-2,TGCGCCAGCAGCATCAGGGAGGCCGGGGAGCTGTTTTTT,CASSIREAGELFF
NA,TRBD2,TRBJ2-5,TRBV18,TGTGCCAGCTCACCAAGGACTAGCGCTCAAGAGACCCAGTACTTC,CASSPRTSAQETQYF
NA,TRBD1,TRBJ2-1,TRBV28,TGTGCCAGCAGTTTTCCCGGGACAGGGGCTTTTAATGAGCAGTTCTTC,CASSFPGTGAFNEQFF
NA,NA,TRBJ1-1,TRBV29-1,TGCAGCGTTGGAGTATTGAAGGGGGACAACACTGAAGCTTTCTTT,CSVGVLKGDNTEAFF
NA,TRBD1,TRBJ2-7,TRBV28,TGTGCCACCATAACGAACAGGGGGTGGACCTACGAGCAGTACTTC,CATITNRGWTYEQYF
NA,NA,TRBJ1-2,TRBV5-6,TGTGCCAGCAGCTTGGCGGTGCGCCAGGGTAACTATGGCTACACCTTC,CASSLAVRQGNYGYTF
NA,NA,TRBJ1-4,TRBV5-1,TGCGCCAGCAGCTTGGATGCGGGGAGGGAAAAACTGTTTTTT,CASSLDAGREKLFF
NA,TRBD2,TRBJ2-7,TRBV7-7,TGTGCCAGCAGCCCCGGGACTAGCGACCCCTACGAGCAGTACTTC,CASSPGTSDPYEQYF
NA,NA,TRBJ1-2,TRBV6-5,TGTGCCAGCAGTTACGGTCCCTCACCGCGAGGGGGCTACACCTTC,CASSYGPSPRGGYTF